These T cell receptor beta chains were read from a single sample in a study of tumor-infiltrating lymphocytes in primary liver carcinoma. TCRdb re-called the multiplex PCR reads through MiXCR, storing one row per CDR3 protein. The top ten hold roughly 8% of the sample, which has roughly 120,000 distinct CDR3 sequences, under 65% seen once. Input material: liver tumor tissue from sampling region 3. All receptors derive from a woman between 55 and 75 years old with primary liver carcinoma and hepatitis B virus infection. Both conserved end residues are trimmed from each CDR3. Where a row states a size, it is once, few, many or the class of an expanded clone; other rows omit it.

TRBV11-2,.,TRBJ2-1,ASGLGGTSGSRSYNEQF
TRBV29-1,.,TRBJ2-7,SVPDRVDHVEQY
TRBV29-1,many,TRBJ2-2,SVETRGIAGELF
TRBV11-2,.,TRBJ2-1,SSSLRGCASSYNEQL
TRBV18,.,TRBJ2-1,ASGSSYNEQF
TRBV4-1,many,TRBJ1-1,ASSQGPGSGYTEAF
TRBV6-5,once,TRBJ1-2,ASRSWGQGARWMNYGYT
TRBV29-1,many,TRBJ1-2,SVVGQGAWGYT
TRBV4-1,.,TRBJ2-3,ANRGSQGKITDTQY
TRBV11-1,many,TRBJ2-7,ASSSRTSGRRNEQY
TRBV5-4,many,TRBJ2-7,ASGQRGVLSYEQY
TRBV4-2,.,TRBJ1-2,ASSQGTANYGYT
TRBV29-1,many,TRBJ2-3,SVGVRQGGTDTQY
TRBV12-3/TRBV12-4,.,TRBJ2-5,VSIFSTVGAETQY
TRBV28,.,TRBJ1-1,ASSPLSTEAF
TRBV29-1,.,TRBJ1-1,SVLPLITDTEAF
TRBV12-3/TRBV12-4,.,TRBJ1-2,ASSLAQRGVNYGYT
TRBV29-1,.,TRBJ2-7,SGCTGDEQY
TRBV12-3/TRBV12-4,.,TRBJ1-2,ASSFVGTSYGYT
TRBV11-2,.,TRBJ2-7,DSEASGSYEQH
TRBV29-1,.,TRBJ1-1,SVLTGGDAEAF
TRBV11-2,.,TRBJ2-5,ASSWSSGLETQY
TRBV9,.,TRBJ1-3,ASSPPGGRGNTIY
TRBV6-6,.,TRBJ2-3,ASRRKADMQY
TRBV11-1,.,TRBJ2-5,ASSLQYQETHY
TRBV6-2/TRBV6-3,.,TRBJ2-2,ASSQFGDTGELL
TRBV11-2,medium-sized,TRBJ1-1,ASSLNSAGNTEAF
TRBV6-1,.,TRBJ2-7,AGSSAGSSGERY
TRBV11-1,.,TRBJ1-1,ASNPDRLNTEAI
TRBV6-2/TRBV6-3,many,TRBJ2-7,ASTVPPSYEQY
TRBV6-6,.,TRBJ1-2,ASTRNHGYT
TRBV28,.,TRBJ2-4,ASSPRSGSAPAKNIQY
TRBV11-3,.,TRBJ2-1,TGSLCLRLYNEQF
TRBV5-4,many,TRBJ2-1,ASRIESGLAGLVYNEQF
TRBV12-3/TRBV12-4,.,TRBJ2-6,ASSLGRTGGSLKTGANVPT
TRBV7-9,.,TRBJ2-3,ASSRTSVRSSTDTQY
TRBV18,once,TRBJ2-4,ASSPRGAKNIQY
TRBV5-4,many,TRBJ2-1,ASRAGGPNNEQF
TRBV6-1,.,TRBJ1-5,VGRSGNQPQR
TRBV11-2,.,TRBJ2-2,ASNLDRIGELL
TRBV29-1,.,TRBJ2-1,SVLTRDAIYNEQF
TRBV11-2,.,TRBJ2-2,ASSLGGVDTGELF
TRBV19,once,TRBJ2-1,ASIVAGQNNEQF
TRBV5-4,many,TRBJ1-2,ASSIEREVVYGYT
TRBV4-1,.,TRBJ2-2,ASSQNQVPSNTWELL
TRBV29-1,.,TRBJ1-4,RVEGTRGGKLF
TRBV7-6,many,TRBJ2-3,ASSNGLVRADTQY
TRBV6-2/TRBV6-3,many,TRBJ2-3,ASSYGGTHIDTQY
TRBV10-3,many,TRBJ1-2,AISEEGSWAGNYGYT
TRBV2,once,TRBJ2-1,ASSERSSGSYNEQF
TRBV11-2,.,TRBJ2-7,ASSLWASSYEQY
TRBV7-9,.,TRBJ2-7,ASSPMGRQMASYEQY
TRBV11-2,.,TRBJ2-3,TSNLDQGSTDTQY
TRBV6-1,.,TRBJ1-1,ASSEVGMLPN
TRBV4-2,many,TRBJ2-1,ASSPGTSGSDYEQF
TRBV11-2,.,TRBJ1-3,ASSYNDRPRGSTTY
TRBV11-2,.,TRBJ2-7,ASNYNRGPYEQY
TRBV11-1,.,TRBJ2-3,ASSPCGRRTDTQY
TRBV12-3/TRBV12-4,.,TRBJ1-2,AGSSYRDGYGYT
TRBV11-2,.,TRBJ2-7,TSRNPGLAYEQY